The 26 T cell receptor beta chains presented below share a single source sample, sequenced in a study of shared clonotypes between healthy human individuals (dated by TCRdb to the early 2020s). Library construction relied on the immunoSEQ multiplex PCR assay. TCRdb's version of the immuneACCESS table is confined to in-frame rearrangements and falls short of the full clone set. An unresolved V gene accounts for under half of the shortfall where checked; the remainder is of unknown origin. The sample table records about 320,000 clones; around 90% of these occur just once. The ten biggest clones cover around 15% of the sample. Input material: memory CD8+ T cells sorted from blood. The cell subset or site label here, explained by the study, means: CD45RO+ cells pooled with CCR7-negative TemRA cells. Every receptor here comes from a young man in good health.

The rearrangement joins TRBV5-4 to TRBJ2-5, with D perhaps TRBD2 (5 bases). Trimming shortened V by 4 bases and J by 5 bases, and 12 bases separated the two germline ends. The CDR3 contains 13 residues. Per the germline V gene, CDR1 is SGHNT and CDR2 is YYREEE (reference sequence). Written as DNA, the CDR3 is TGTGCCAGCAGCGCCTCCGGGGTTGAGACCCAGTACTTC. It codes for CASSASGVETQYF.

The chain combines TRBV9 with TRBJ2-3, with TRBD2 as a possible D gene (6 bases). The CDR3 is 15 amino acids. The germline CDR1 and CDR2 sequences are SGDLS and YYNGEE. The V end lost 3 bases, the J end lost 0 bases, and 11 bases lay between the germline ends. The CDR3 reads CASSAGAASTDTQYF. In DNA, the CDR3 is TGTGCCAGCAGCGCGGGAGCCGCTAGCACAGATACGCAGTATTTT.

J is TRBJ2-1 and V is TRBV15, with D uncertain. The V gene lost 1 base and the J gene lost 8 bases, with 12 bases spanning the gap. This CDR3 is built from 14 residues. The V gene's germline CDR1 is LNHNV and CDR2 YYDKDF (reference sequence). CDR3: CATSRVDLVDEQFF. The CDR3 region has the DNA TGTGCCACCAGCAGAGTCGATCTGGTCGATGAGCAGTTCTTC.

The chain is built from TRBV30 and TRBJ2-1; D might be TRBD1 (5 bases). Trimming pared 4 bases from V and 5 bases from J, leaving 24 bases between. The CDR3 consists of 17 residues. The V gene's germline CDR1 is GTSNPN and CDR2 SVGIG (reference sequence). The CDR3 loop is CAWKGQGRPPPHNEQFF. CDR3 nucleotide sequence: TGTGCCTGGAAGGGCCAGGGTCGGCCCCCCCCGCACAATGAGCAGTTCTTC.

The V gene is TRBV5-1, the J gene TRBJ2-2; 8 bases map to TRBD2. J lost 7 bases, V lost 5 bases, and 1 base had no gene match. Germline CDR1 and CDR2: SGHRS and YFSETQ. This CDR3 has 12 residues. CDR3 amino acids: CASRAGGGELFF. CDR3 nucleotide sequence: TGCGCCAGCAGGGCGGGAGGCGGGGAGCTGTTTTTT.

J is TRBJ1-2 and V is TRBV6-1; 12 bases match TRBD1. In germline, CDR1 is MNHNS, CDR2 SASEGT. The CDR3 spans 15 residues. V lost 6 bases to trimming and J lost 3 bases; unmatched junction nucleotides: 5. CDR3 nucleotide sequence: TGTGCCAGCAGCCGGGACAGGGGGCGTTACTATGGCTACACCTTC. Its translation is CASSRDRGRYYGYTF.

In regard to this clone: Because the CDR3's place on the DNA is in doubt, the DNA is left out and the CDR3 is given as listed by TCRdb. This sequence joins TRBV4-1 and TRBJ1-1; the D call TRBD1 from the table was never checked on the DNA. Both ends counted, the CDR3 spans 16 residues. CDR1 is MGHRA, CDR2 YSYEKL, per germline. The CDR3 loop reads CASSQDSGQGPGEAFF.

The chain employs TRBV27 and TRBJ2-1, with unresolved D. Trimming removed 2 bases at V and 2 bases at J, with 10 bases between. The CDR3 consists of 15 residues. Germline CDR1 is MNHEY and CDR2 is SMNVEV (reference sequence). This CDR3 reads CASSLNGRTYNEQFF. The CDR3 nucleotides read TGTGCCAGCAGTTTAAACGGACGAACCTACAATGAGCAGTTCTTC.

The chain has TRBV19 and TRBJ2-1; D is ambiguous. The CDR3 sequence is 19 residues long. The V end was cut by 3 bases, the J end by 2 bases, with 23 bases between. Germline values: CDR1 LNHDA, CDR2 SQIVND (reference sequence). The CDR3 sequence: CASSISGRKSERPYNEQFF. For the CDR3, the DNA is TGTGCCAGTAGTATTTCGGGCAGGAAGTCCGAACGGCCCTACAATGAGCAGTTCTTC.

V and J are TRBV6-1 and TRBJ1-1; unclear D gene. V gave up 3 bases and J gave up 5 bases, with 13 bases separating them. CDR3 length: 14 amino acids. Germline CDR1 reads MNHNS; CDR2 reads SASEGT. The CDR3 DNA sequence: TGTGCCAGCAGTGACGTTGAAATGAGAACTGAAGCTTTCTTT. This sequence encodes CASSDVEMRTEAFF.

This clone turned up a few times. The rearrangement uses TRBV27 and TRBJ1-1; TRBD1 might be the D (5 bases). CDR1 is MNHEY, CDR2 SMNVEV, per germline (reference sequence). V lost 6 bases and J 3 bases, leaving 17 bases between the germline ends. The CDR3 is made up of 15 amino acids. For the CDR3, the DNA is TGTGCCAGCAGCTCGTCGGGGCCCGGGGACACTGAAGCTTTCTTT. It yields the protein CASSSSGPGDTEAFF.

This clone appeared once. The V call is TRBV7-9, the J call TRBJ2-3; 7 bases line up with TRBD2. V dropped 5 bases and J dropped 1; count of bases not matched to a gene: 12. This CDR3 has 17 residues. The germline gives CDR1 SEHNR, CDR2 FQNEAQ (reference sequence). For the CDR3, the DNA is TGTGCCAGCAGCCCGTCACACCGGGAGGTTGGCACAGATACGCAGTATTTT. Amino acid sequence: CASSPSHREVGTDTQYF.

This chain connects TRBV27 to TRBJ2-7; D could derive from TRBD1 or TRBD2 (5 bases each). Trimming removed 2 bases from V and 4 bases from J, with 12 bases in between. The CDR3 covers 14 residues. Germline values: CDR1 MNHEY, CDR2 SMNVEV (reference sequence). This CDR3 reads CASSLKGPPYEQYF. The DNA for the CDR3 is TGTGCCAGCAGTTTAAAGGGACCCCCTTACGAGCAGTACTTC.

V usage is TRBV5-5 and J usage is TRBJ1-2; TRBD1 matches at 8 bases. CDR3 length equals 15 residues. Per the germline V gene, CDR1 is SGHKS and CDR2 is YYEKEE (reference sequence). J gave up 4 bases and V 4 bases, and 9 bases lay outside the gene matches. The CDR3 DNA follows: TGTGCCAGCAGCACAGATTGGACAGGGTTCTATGGCTACACCTTC. It codes for CASSTDWTGFYGYTF.

This chain links TRBV25-1 with TRBJ2-7, with no clear D. V was pared by 5 bases and J by 2 bases, with 13 bases between. Germline values: CDR1 MGHDK, CDR2 SYGVNS. The CDR3 spans 14 residues. The CDR3 here is CASSLGLSTYEQYF. CDR3 nucleotide sequence: TGTGCCAGCAGTCTAGGGCTCTCTACCTACGAGCAGTACTTC.

J is TRBJ1-4 and V is TRBV7-9; D call uncertain. The CDR3 totals 15 residues. The V end was cut by 7 bases, the J end by 2 bases, with 14 bases between. The germline gives CDR1 SEHNR, CDR2 FQNEAQ (reference sequence). The CDR3 here is CASILFGETNEKLFF. CDR3 coding DNA: TGTGCCAGCATCCTCTTCGGTGAGACTAATGAAAAACTGTTTTTT.

This clone has more than one count but fewer than ten. This chain connects TRBV2 to TRBJ1-1; D remains ambiguous. The V end was cut by 8 bases, the J end by 1 base, with 2 bases between. Germline lookup yields CDR1 SNHLY and CDR2 FYNNEI. The CDR3 totals 10 residues. The CDR3: CASQNTEAFF. CDR3 DNA sequence: TGTGCCAGCCAGAACACTGAAGCTTTCTTT.

On this clone: Because it lacks the conserved phenylalanine or tryptophan at the end, this CDR3 is likely a read error. V usage is TRBV27 and J usage is TRBJ1-6, with D hard to call. This CDR3 comprises 14 residues. Between the trimmed V and J ends, which lost 6 bases and 7 bases, there was a span of 13 bases. The germline CDR1 and CDR2 sequences are MNHEY and SMNVEV (reference sequence). CDR3 bases: TGTGCCAGCAGCTACGGTGGGAACAATTCACCCCTCCACCTT. It yields the protein CASSYGGNNSPLHL.

This sequence joins TRBV5-4 and TRBJ1-1, with D hard to call. Germline CDR1 is SGHNT and CDR2 is YYREEE (reference sequence). Between the trimmed V and J ends, which lost 0 bases and 0 bases, there was a span of 6 bases. This CDR3 spans 14 amino acids. CDR3 amino acids: CASSLGWLNTEAFF. For the CDR3, the DNA is TGTGCCAGCAGCTTGGGTTGGTTGAACACTGAAGCTTTCTTT. Full variable domain (rest looked up from reference TRBV5-4 and TRBJ1-1): ETGVTQSPTHLIKTRGQQVTLRCSSQSGHNTVSWYQQALGQGPQFIFQYYREEENGRGNFPPRFSGLQFPNYSSELNVNALELDDSALYLCASSLGWLNTEAFFGQGTRLTVV.

This clone showed up many times. The gene calls are TRBV7-2 and TRBJ2-7; 14 bases line up with TRBD2. V lost 3 bases, J lost 7 bases, and 5 bases stayed unmatched. Germline V gene data show CDR1 as SGHTA and CDR2 as FQGNSA. CDR3 length: 15 amino acids. The CDR3 here is CASSLGGLAGEEQYF. The CDR3, as DNA: TGTGCCAGCAGCTTGGGGGGACTAGCGGGAGAGGAGCAGTACTTC.

Concerning this clone itself: Mismatch with germline at one junction end may stem from a read error. This chain joins TRBV7-7 and TRBJ2-3; TRBD2 is a possible D gene (5 bases). Per the germline V gene, CDR1 is SSHAT and CDR2 is FNYEAQ (reference sequence). The CDR3 has 15 residues. The CDR3 region has the DNA TGTGCTAGCAGCTTGACTACAGCTAGCACAGATACGCAGTATTTT. This translates into CASSLTTASTDTQYF.

The sample holds one count of this clone. This sequence joins TRBV6-5 and TRBJ2-2; 9 bases agree with TRBD1. V lost 6 bases, J lost 4 bases, and 6 bases stayed unmatched. Germline V gives CDR1 MNHEY, CDR2 SVGAGI. This CDR3 spans 15 amino acids. The CDR3 reads CASSSTGGVTGELFF. The DNA for the CDR3 is TGTGCCAGCAGCTCAACAGGGGGCGTCACCGGGGAGCTGTTTTTT.

The chain has TRBV5-4 and TRBJ2-1, with D perhaps matching TRBD1 or TRBD2 (5 bases each). There are 17 residues in the CDR3. Germline values: CDR1 SGHNT, CDR2 YYREEE (reference sequence). V shed 2 bases and J shed 8 bases, with 23 bases lying between them. The CDR3 region is CASSLPVGARVGHEQFF. CDR3 DNA sequence: TGTGCCAGCAGCTTACCCGTTGGGGCACGGGTGGGACATGAGCAGTTCTTC.

The V call is TRBV27, the J call TRBJ2-7, with 10 bases that match TRBD1. Germline loops: CDR1 MNHEY, CDR2 SMNVEV (reference sequence). V lost 5 bases and J lost 4; bases outside the gene matches: 5. The CDR3 consists of 14 residues. The CDR3 spells CASSIGQGVYEQYF. CDR3 DNA sequence: TGTGCCAGCAGTATTGGACAGGGGGTTTACGAGCAGTACTTC.

The count of this clone is one. The CDR3 spells CASSDERLEAFF. The CDR3, as DNA: TGTGCCAGCAGTGACGAGAGACTCGAAGCTTTCTTT. The rearrangement joins TRBV2 to TRBJ1-1; D is ambiguous. V lost 3 bases, J lost 8 bases, and 10 bases lay in between. The CDR3 has 12 amino acids. Looked up from germline, CDR1 is SNHLY and CDR2 is FYNNEI.

V is TRBV30 and J is TRBJ2-1; tentatively, D is TRBD1 (6 bases). Germline-derived CDR1 and CDR2 are GTSNPN and SVGIG (reference sequence). The CDR3 extends over 14 amino acids. V dropped 2 bases and J dropped 1 base, with 9 bases sitting between them. The CDR3 is CAWSTGISYNEQFF. The CDR3 DNA reads TGTGCCTGGAGTACAGGGATTTCCTACAATGAGCAGTTCTTC.